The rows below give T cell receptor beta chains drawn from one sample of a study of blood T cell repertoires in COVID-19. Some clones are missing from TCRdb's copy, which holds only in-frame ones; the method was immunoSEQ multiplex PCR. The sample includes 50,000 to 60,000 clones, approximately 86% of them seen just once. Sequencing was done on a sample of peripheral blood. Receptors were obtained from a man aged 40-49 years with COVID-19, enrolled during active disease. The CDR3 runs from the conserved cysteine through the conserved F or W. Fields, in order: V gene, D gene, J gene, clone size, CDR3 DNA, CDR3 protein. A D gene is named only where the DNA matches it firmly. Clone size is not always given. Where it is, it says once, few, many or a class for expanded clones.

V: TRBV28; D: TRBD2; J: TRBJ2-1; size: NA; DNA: TGTGCCAGCAGTTTAGACGGGGGGGAATACAATGAGCAGTTCTTC; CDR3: CASSLDGGEYNEQFF
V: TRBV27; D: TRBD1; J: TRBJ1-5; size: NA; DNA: TGTGCCAGCAGTATACGACAGGGTAATCAGCCCCAGCATTTT; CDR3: CASSIRQGNQPQHF
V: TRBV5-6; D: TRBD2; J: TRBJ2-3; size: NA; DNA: TGTGCCAGCTTCCAAGCGGGAGGGCCGACAGATACGCAGTATTTT; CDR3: CASFQAGGPTDTQYF
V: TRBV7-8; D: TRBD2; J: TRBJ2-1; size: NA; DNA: TGTGCCAGCAGCTTGGTACTAGCGGGAGAGGGAGGGCAGTTCTTC; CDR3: CASSLVLAGEGGQFF
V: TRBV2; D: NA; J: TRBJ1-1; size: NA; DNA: TGTGCCAGCAGTGAAGCGCGGTCTCCAAACACTGAAGCTTTCTTT; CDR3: CASSEARSPNTEAFF
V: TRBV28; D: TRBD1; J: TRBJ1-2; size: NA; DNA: TGTGCCAGCAGCCTCGACAGGGGCGGCTACACCTTC; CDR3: CASSLDRGGYTF
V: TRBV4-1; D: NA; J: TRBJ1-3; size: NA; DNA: TGCGCCAGCAGCCAAGAATATACGGCGACAGGCAGAAACACCATATATTTT; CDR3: CASSQEYTATGRNTIYF
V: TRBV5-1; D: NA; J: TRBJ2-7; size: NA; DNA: TGCGCCAGCAGCTTTGGAGGGACGGCGACCTACGAGCAGTACTTC; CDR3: CASSFGGTATYEQYF
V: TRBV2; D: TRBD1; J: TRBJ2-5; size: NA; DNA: TGTGCCAGCCGCTCGGGACAGCTTGAGACCCAGTACTTC; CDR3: CASRSGQLETQYF
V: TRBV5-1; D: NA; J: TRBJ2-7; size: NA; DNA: TGCGCCAGCAGCTTGGCACTCCGCCGGGACGAGCAGTACTTC; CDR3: CASSLALRRDEQYF
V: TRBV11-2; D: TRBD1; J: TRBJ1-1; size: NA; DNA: TGTGCCAGCAGACAAGGGACAGGGGTTAAAAGGAGGACTGAAGCTTTCTTT; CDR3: CASRQGTGVKRRTEAFF
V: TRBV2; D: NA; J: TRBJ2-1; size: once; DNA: TGTGCCAGCAGTGCAACGGAGCTGTCCTACAATGAGCAGTTCTTC; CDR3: CASSATELSYNEQFF
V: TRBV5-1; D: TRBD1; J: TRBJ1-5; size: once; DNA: TGCGCCAGCAGCTTGGAGGGGGCCAGCAATCAGCCCCAGCATTTT; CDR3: CASSLEGASNQPQHF
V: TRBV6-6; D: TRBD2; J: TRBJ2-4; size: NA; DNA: TGTGCCAGCAGTTTCTTAGCGGGAGGGACCGCGGACATTCAGTACTTC; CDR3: CASSFLAGGTADIQYF
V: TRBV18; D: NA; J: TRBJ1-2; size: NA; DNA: TGTGCCAGCTCACCCGAGACAGGATACCCCTCAGGGGGCTACACCTTC; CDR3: CASSPETGYPSGGYTF
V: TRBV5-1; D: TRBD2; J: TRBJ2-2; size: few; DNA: TGCGCCAGCAGCTACAACGGCGGGAGGGCCGTAGGCGGGGAGCTGTTTTTT; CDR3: CASSYNGGRAVGGELFF
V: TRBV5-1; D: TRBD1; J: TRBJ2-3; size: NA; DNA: TGCGCCAGCAGCTTGGGATGGTCGGGACAGGGGACAGATACGCAGTATTTT; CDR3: CASSLGWSGQGTDTQYF
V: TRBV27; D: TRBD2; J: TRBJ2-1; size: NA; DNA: TGTGCCAGCAGCCACCCCAACATAGCGGGAGGGGTTTACAATGAGCAGTTCTTC; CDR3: CASSHPNIAGGVYNEQFF
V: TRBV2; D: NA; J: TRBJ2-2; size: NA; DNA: TGTGCCAGCAGTCCTCAGGTCGCCACCGGGGAGCTGTTTTTT; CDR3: CASSPQVATGELFF
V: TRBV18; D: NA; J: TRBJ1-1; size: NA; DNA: TGTGCCAGCTCAAACGACATGAACACTGAAGCTTTCTTT; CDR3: CASSNDMNTEAFF
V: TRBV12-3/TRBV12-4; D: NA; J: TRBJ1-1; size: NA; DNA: TGTGCCAGCAGATCAGGGTTGAACACTGAAGCTTTCTTT; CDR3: CASRSGLNTEAFF
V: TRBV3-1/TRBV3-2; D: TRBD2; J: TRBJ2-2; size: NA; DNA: TGTGCCAGCAGGCTGGAAGCGGGAGTGGACGGGGAGCTGTTTTTT; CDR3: CASRLEAGVDGELFF
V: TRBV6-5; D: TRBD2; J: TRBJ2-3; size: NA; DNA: TGTGCCAGCAGGTTAGCGGGGGAACTCACAGATACGCAGTATTTT; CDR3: CASRLAGELTDTQYF
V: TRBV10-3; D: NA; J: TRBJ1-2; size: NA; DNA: TGTGCCATCACCTCGGGGGGGGGCTACACCTTC; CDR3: CAITSGGGYTF
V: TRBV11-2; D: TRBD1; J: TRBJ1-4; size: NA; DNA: TGTGCCAGCAGCACCATAGGGGGCGCGGGTGAAAAACTGTTTTTT; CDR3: CASSTIGGAGEKLFF
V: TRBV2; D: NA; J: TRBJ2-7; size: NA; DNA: TGTGCCAGCAAGGGTCCGGGAAACTACGAGCAGTACTTC; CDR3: CASKGPGNYEQYF
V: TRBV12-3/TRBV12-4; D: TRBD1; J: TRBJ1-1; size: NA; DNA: TGTGCCAGCAGTCGACAGGGGAACACTGAAGCTTTCTTT; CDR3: CASSRQGNTEAFF
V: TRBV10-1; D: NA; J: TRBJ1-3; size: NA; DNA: TGCGCCAGCATGCCCGGGGTAAACACCATATATTTT; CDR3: CASMPGVNTIYF
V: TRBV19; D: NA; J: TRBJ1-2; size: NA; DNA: TGTGCCAGTAGTACAGGGGTTGGTGGCTACACCTTC; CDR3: CASSTGVGGYTF
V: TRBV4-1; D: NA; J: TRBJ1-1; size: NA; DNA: TGCGCCAGCAGCCCCGGGCCCCAGGGCACTGAAGCTTTCTTT; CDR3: CASSPGPQGTEAFF
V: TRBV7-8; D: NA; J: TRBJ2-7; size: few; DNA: TGTGCCAGCAGCGCGGCGATTTCCTTCGCCGGGGAGCAGTACTTC; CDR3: CASSAAISFAGEQYF
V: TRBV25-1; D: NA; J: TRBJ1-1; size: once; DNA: TGTGCCAGCAGTGGATTAGGGGGAGGGTACACTGAAGCTTTCTTT; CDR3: CASSGLGGGYTEAFF
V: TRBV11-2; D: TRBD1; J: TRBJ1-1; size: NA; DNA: TGTGCCAGCAGCTTCGGACAGGGCAACACTGAAGCTTTCTTT; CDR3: CASSFGQGNTEAFF
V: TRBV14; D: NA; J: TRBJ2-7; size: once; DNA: TGTGCCAGCAGCTCTCCCCAGAGGGTCACCCGGGACGAGCAGTACTTC; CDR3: CASSSPQRVTRDEQYF
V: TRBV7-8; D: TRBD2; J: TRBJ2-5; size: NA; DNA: TGTGCCAGCAGCATACTAGCGGGGGGGCCGAGAGAGACCCAGTACTTC; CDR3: CASSILAGGPRETQYF
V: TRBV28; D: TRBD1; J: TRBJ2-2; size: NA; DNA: TGTGCCAGCAGTCAAACCGGGACAGGGCCGGGGAACACCGGGGAGCTGTTTTTT; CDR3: CASSQTGTGPGNTGELFF
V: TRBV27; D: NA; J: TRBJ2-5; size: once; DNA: TGTGCCAGCAGTTTTGAGGGTACGAAAGAGACCCAGTACTTC; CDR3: CASSFEGTKETQYF
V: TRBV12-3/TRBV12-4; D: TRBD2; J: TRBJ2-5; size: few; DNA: TGTGCCAGCAGTATCGGGACTAGCGCAATTAGGTACTTC; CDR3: CASSIGTSAIRYF
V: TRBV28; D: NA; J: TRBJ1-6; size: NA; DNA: TGTGCCAGCCTCCCCGGGAGGCGGAATAATTCACCCCTCCACTTT; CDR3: CASLPGRRNNSPLHF
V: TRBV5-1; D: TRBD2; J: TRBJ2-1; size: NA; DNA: TGCGCCAGCAGCCTCATCGGGACTAGCGGGACCTACAATGAGCAGTTCTTC; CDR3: CASSLIGTSGTYNEQFF